The sequence of this T cell receptor beta chain was determined in a study of technical replicates of blood from four donors. Sequencing used immunoSEQ multiplex PCR; TCRdb keeps in-frame clones, though not all of them. The table shows around 57,000 clones, with 97% occurring only once. The ends were cut back, 0 bases at V and 1 base at J, with 9 bases in the middle. There are 15 residues in the CDR3. CDR1 and CDR2 from the germline V gene are SGHDN and FVKESK. The sequenced material came from T cells isolated from PBMCs. The rearrangement joins TRBV14 to TRBJ2-5; D ambiguous. The receptor comes from a human donor in good health. The CDR3 loop is CASSQDRYGQETQYF. For the CDR3, the DNA is TGTGCCAGCAGCCAAGATCGCTACGGCCAAGAGACCCAGTACTTC.